This T cell receptor beta chain was sequenced in a study of blood T cell repertoires in COVID-19. Cohort 3 donors counted as recovered after two negative PCRs, clearance, or resolved symptoms. The germline V gene has CDR1 KGHSH and CDR2 LQKENI. This CDR3 has 15 amino acids. The germline V and J ends were trimmed by 3 bases and 1 base, with 9 bases remaining between them. TCRdb keeps only in-frame clones here, not all; method: immunoSEQ multiplex PCR. The sample includes hundreds of thousands of clones, around 89% of them seen just once. This chain uses TRBV18 with TRBJ2-2, with D uncertain. This receptor was taken from a woman in her forties or fifties who had recovered from COVID-19. Material for sequencing was PBMCs or T cells enriched from blood (not recorded which). The CDR3 protein is CASSPITRNTGELFF. CDR3 bases: TGTGCCAGCTCACCTATCACAAGGAACACCGGGGAGCTGTTTTTT.